This T cell receptor beta chain was identified during a study of shared clonotypes between healthy human individuals. Study information: The study used three CD4 naive, three CD4 memory, two CD8 naive and one CD8 memory plate per donor.

Findings and caveats of the study: Larger richness was generally estimated for naive than memory subsets. All-four-donor shared clonotypes had higher generation probabilities than non-shared clonotypes did.

The germline V gene encodes CDR1 SEHNR and CDR2 FQNEAQ (reference sequence). The CDR3 is 17 residues long. V dropped 5 bases and J dropped 1 base, with 21 bases sitting between them. TCRdb's copy holds only in-frame clones and misses some; the assay was immunoSEQ multiplex PCR. In the table there are about 2 million clones, over 85% of which are singletons. This clone came up once. What it binds is not known. As defined, naive CD8 cells were CD45RO-negative and positively selected for CCR7, with terminally differentiated effector memory CD45RA+ cells excluded. The receptor's source is a man younger than 35 in good health. The chain employs TRBV7-9 and TRBJ2-7; TRBD1 is a possible D gene (6 bases). Sequenced: naive CD8+ T cells sorted from blood. The CDR3 region has the DNA TGTGCCAGCAGCGACACCACAGGGCTATACCCGTCCTACGAGCAGTACTTC. Its translation is CASSDTTGLYPSYEQYF.